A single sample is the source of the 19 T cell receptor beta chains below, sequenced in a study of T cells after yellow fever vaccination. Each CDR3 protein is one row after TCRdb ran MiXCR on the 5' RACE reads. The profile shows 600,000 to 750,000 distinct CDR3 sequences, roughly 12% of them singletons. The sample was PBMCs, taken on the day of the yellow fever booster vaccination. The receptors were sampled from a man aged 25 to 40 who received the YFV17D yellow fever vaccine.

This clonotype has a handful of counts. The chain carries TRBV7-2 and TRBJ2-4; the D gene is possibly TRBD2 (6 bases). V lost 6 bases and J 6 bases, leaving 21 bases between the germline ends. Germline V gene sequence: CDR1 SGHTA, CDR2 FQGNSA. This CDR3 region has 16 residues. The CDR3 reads CASSYPGGPRANIQYF. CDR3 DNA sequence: TGTGCCAGCAGTTATCCTGGAGGGCCCAGGGCAAACATTCAGTACTTC.

The CDR3 DNA reads as TGCAGTGCTGGGGGACTAGGGGGGGGCGGAGATACGCAGTATTTT. Protein product: CSAGGLGGGGDTQYF. The gene calls are TRBV20-1 and TRBJ2-3, with 8 nucleotides matching TRBD2. This CDR3 is built from 15 residues. J lost 5 bases, V lost 5 bases, and 12 bases had no gene match. The germline V gene has CDR1 DFQATT and CDR2 SNEGSKA (reference sequence).

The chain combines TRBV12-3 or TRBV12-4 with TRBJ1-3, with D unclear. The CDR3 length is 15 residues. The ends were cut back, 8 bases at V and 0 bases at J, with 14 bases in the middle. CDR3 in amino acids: CASHHRINSGNTIYF. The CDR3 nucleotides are TGTGCCAGCCACCACCGTATCAACTCTGGAAACACCATATATTTT.

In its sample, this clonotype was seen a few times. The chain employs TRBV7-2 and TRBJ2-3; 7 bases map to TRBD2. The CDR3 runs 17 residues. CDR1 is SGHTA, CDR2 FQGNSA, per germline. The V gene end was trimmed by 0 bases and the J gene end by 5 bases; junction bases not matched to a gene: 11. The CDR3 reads CASSLARAGAVGDTQYF. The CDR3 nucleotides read TGTGCCAGCAGCTTAGCGCGGGCGGGAGCGGTGGGAGATACGCAGTATTTT.

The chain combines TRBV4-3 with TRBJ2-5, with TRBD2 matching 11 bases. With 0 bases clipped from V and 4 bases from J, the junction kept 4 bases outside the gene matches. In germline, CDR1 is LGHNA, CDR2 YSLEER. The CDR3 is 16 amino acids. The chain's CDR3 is CASSQELAGGGETQYF. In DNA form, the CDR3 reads TGCGCCAGCAGCCAAGAGCTAGCGGGAGGAGGAGAGACCCAGTACTTC.

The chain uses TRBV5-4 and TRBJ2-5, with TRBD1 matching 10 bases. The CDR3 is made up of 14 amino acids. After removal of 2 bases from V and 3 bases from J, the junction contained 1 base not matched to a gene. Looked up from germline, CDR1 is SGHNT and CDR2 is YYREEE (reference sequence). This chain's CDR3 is CASSFGTGEETQYF. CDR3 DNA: TGTGCCAGCAGCTTTGGGACAGGGGAAGAGACCCAGTACTTC.

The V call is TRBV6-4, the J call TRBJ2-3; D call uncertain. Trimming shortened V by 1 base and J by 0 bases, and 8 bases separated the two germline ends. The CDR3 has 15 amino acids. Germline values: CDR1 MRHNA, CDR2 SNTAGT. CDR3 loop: CASSDWKNSTDTQYF. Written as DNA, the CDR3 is TGTGCCAGCAGTGACTGGAAAAACAGCACAGATACGCAGTATTTT.

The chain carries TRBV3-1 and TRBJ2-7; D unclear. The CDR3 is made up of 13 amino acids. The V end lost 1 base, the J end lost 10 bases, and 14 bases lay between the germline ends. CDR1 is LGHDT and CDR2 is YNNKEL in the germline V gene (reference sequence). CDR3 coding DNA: TGTGCCAGCAGCCAAGTGGTCACTGGCCCCCAGTACTTC. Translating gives CASSQVVTGPQYF.

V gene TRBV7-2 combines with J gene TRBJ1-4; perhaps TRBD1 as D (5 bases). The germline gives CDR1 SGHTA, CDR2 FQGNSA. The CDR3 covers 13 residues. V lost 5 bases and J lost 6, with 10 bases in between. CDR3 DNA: TGTGCCAGCAGCCGGGGGAGTGATGAAAAACTGTTTTTT. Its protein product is CASSRGSDEKLFF.

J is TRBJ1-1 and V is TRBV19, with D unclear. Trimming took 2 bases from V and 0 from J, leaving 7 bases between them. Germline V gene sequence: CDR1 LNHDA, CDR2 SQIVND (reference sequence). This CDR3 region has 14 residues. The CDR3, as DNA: TGTGCCAGTAGTATATGGTACATGAACACTGAAGCTTTCTTT. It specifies CASSIWYMNTEAFF.

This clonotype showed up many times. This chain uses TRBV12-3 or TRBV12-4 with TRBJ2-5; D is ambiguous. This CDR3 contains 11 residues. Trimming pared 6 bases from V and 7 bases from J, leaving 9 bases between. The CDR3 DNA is TGTGCCAGCAGCCGGGCCGGGACCCAGTACTTC. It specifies CASSRAGTQYF.

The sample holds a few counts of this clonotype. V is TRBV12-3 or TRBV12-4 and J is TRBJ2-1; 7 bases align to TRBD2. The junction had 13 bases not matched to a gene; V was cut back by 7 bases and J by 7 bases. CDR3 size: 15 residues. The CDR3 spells CASTPLGGGRNEQFF. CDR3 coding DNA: TGTGCCAGCACCCCTCTTGGGGGGGGGAGGAATGAGCAGTTCTTC.

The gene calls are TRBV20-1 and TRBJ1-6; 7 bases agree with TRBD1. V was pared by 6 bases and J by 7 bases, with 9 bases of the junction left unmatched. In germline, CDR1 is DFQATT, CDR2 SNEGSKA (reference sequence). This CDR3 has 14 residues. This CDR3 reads CSALKGTANSPLHF. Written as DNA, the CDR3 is TGCAGTGCCCTAAAAGGGACAGCAAATTCACCCCTCCACTTT.

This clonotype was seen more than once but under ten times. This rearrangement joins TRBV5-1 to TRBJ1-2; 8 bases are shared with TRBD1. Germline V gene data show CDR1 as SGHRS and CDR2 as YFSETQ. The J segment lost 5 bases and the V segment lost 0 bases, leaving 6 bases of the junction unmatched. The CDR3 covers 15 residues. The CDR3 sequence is CASSLVGTGNYGYTF. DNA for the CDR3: TGCGCCAGCAGCTTGGTGGGGACAGGCAATTATGGCTACACCTTC.

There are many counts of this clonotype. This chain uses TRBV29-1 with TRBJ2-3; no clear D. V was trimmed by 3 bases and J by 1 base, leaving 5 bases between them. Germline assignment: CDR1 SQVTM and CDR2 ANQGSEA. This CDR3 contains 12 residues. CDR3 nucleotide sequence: TGCAGCGTTGACGAGGGCACAGATACGCAGTATTTT. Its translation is CSVDEGTDTQYF.

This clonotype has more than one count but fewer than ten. The CDR3 protein is CSARAEYLDNSGNTIYF. In nucleotides, the CDR3 is TGCAGTGCTAGAGCGGAGTACCTGGATAACTCTGGAAACACCATATATTTT. This chain connects TRBV20-1 to TRBJ1-3; D is undetermined. Germline V CDR1 and CDR2: DFQATT, SNEGSKA (reference sequence). The CDR3 has 17 residues. Trimming left V 1 base short and J 0 bases short, with 16 bases between.

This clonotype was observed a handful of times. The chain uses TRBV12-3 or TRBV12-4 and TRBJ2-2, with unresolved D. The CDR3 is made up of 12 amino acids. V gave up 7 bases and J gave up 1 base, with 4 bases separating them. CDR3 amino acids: CASIMNTGELFF. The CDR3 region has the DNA TGTGCCAGCATCATGAACACCGGGGAGCTGTTTTTT.

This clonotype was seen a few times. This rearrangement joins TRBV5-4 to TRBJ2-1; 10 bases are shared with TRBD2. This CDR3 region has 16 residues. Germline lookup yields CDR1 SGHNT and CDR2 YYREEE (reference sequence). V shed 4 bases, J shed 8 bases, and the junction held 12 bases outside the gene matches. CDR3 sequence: CASSNKAASGSHEQFF. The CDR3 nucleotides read TGTGCCAGCAGCAACAAAGCGGCTAGCGGGAGTCATGAGCAGTTCTTC.

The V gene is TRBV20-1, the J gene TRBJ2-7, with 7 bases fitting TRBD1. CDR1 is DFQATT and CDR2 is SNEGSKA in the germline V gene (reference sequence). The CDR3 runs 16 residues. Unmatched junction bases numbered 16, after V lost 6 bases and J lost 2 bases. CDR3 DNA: TGCAGTGCCGATGGGGTCGAAGGGGGCCCCACCTACGAGCAGTACTTC. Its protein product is CSADGVEGGPTYEQYF.